This T cell receptor beta chain was identified in a study of blood T cell repertoires in COVID-19 (TCRdb year 2020). About the investigation overall: The collaborator samples originated in the United States, Italy and Spain and spanned the acute and convalescent phases of COVID-19. The prospective study material was composed of cDNA or gDNA derived from T cells, B-cell-depleted T cells, or PBMCs. Deeply sampled blood TCRbeta repertoires from subjects exposed to, actively infected with, or recovered from COVID-19 were included in the dataset. A freely available public database, intended as a resource for researchers studying the immune response to SARS-CoV-2, is where the repertoires were released. Samples were obtained from the ongoing ImmuneRACE study (first 160 participants) and from approximately 1,200 subjects provided by 6 global collaborators. A de-identified subject ID, COVID-19 status, age in years and sex were almost always included in the sample metadata. Where available, HLA class I and class II types were obtained from metadata supplied by the sample provider rather than from assay-based typing. What the research found in general, with its limitations: Clinical and demographic metadata were provided uncurated, with the amount varying by source and participant.

Reading from cysteine to phenylalanine, the CDR3 counts 16 amino acids. Of all the DNA, just the CDR3 is kept, 48 bases in frame from base 1. Clipping removes 5 bases from V and 8 bases from J, with 17 as the unmatched junction base count. From a lookup of the germline V gene (reference sequence), CDR1 and CDR2 are PRHDT and FYEKMQ. Turning to this clone: Its antigen is unknown. The input lacks base qualities; no much larger clone sits a single base away.

TCRbeta CDR3 regions were amplified from genomic DNA by means of the immunoSEQ Assay, a bias-controlled multiplex PCR. Under the source paper's analysis protocol: Nucleated cell counts per sample were estimated from amplification of reference gene primers within the assay. Sequence reads were collapsed and filtered to measure the absolute abundance of every unique TCRbeta CDR3 rearrangement. For each sample, productive Simpson clonality was calculated as the square root of Simpson's diversity index over productive rearrangements. TCRdb provides this immuneACCESS table in a form limited to in-frame rearrangements. Some clones are lacking; in checked studies, under half of them reflect an unresolved V gene, and why the rest are absent is not known. The D gene and trimming were derived from the DNA, and the V and J assignments and clone size from that table. In all, the sample holds more than 300,000 clones, and about 90% of those were seen once. Over 6% of the sample is held by the ten biggest clonotypes.

At one collaborating source in Seattle, patients were enrolled during active infection and were followed longitudinally through the course of disease. The collaborating institutions used their own protocols to collect whole blood in K2EDTA tubes. Collaborator samples were shipped for TCRbeta analysis as frozen whole blood, isolated PBMCs, or DNA extracted from either sample type. This chain is built from TRBV13 and TRBJ1-2; 7 junctional bases match TRBD1. The sequence derives from a woman in her forties or fifties with COVID-19, enrolled during active disease. Sequencing was carried out using peripheral blood. CDR3 sequence: CASSGPTGLVDWGYTF. In nucleotide form, the sequence is TGTGCCAGCAGCGGCCCGACAGGGTTGGTAGACTGGGGCTACACCTTC.